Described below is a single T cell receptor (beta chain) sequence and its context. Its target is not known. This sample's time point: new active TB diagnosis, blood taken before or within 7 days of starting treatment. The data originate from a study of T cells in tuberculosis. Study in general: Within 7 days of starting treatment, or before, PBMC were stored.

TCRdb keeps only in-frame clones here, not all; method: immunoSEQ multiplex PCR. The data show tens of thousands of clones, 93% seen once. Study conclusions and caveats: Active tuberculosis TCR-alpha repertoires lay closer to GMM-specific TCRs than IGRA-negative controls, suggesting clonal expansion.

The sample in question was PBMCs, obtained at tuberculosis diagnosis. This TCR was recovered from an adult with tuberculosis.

The DNA for the CDR3 is TGTGCCAGCAGTTCCCGTACGGTAGCGGGGGTAGAGCAGTACTTC. Amino acid sequence: CASSSRTVAGVEQYF. The gene calls are TRBV25-1 and TRBJ2-7, with 9 bases matching TRBD2. Trimming removed 5 bases from V and 7 bases from J; junction bases left unmatched: 12. CDR1 is MGHDK, CDR2 SYGVNS, per germline. CDR3 size: 15 residues.